The 10 T cell receptor beta chains below were found in one sample sequenced in a study of CD8 T cells in ankylosing spondylitis. TCRdb reanalysed the 5' RACE reads using MiXCR and keeps one entry per CDR3 protein. The sample shows 250,000 or so distinct CDR3 sequences, under 30% of them seen only once. The sequencing sample was made of blood, either unsorted or a sorted T cell fraction (not recorded which). The receptors were gathered from a male donor with ankylosing spondylitis or in good health (not recorded which).

Ten or more counts support this clonotype. The rearrangement uses TRBV20-1 and TRBJ2-5; D is tentatively TRBD1 or TRBD2 (5 bases each). The CDR3 covers 12 residues. The germline gives CDR1 DFQATT, CDR2 SNEGSKA (reference sequence). Trimming left V 5 bases short and J 3 bases short, with 10 bases between. CDR3 in DNA: TGCAGTGCTCATTGGGGGAAAGAGACCCAGTACTTC. The encoded protein is CSAHWGKETQYF.

The chain uses TRBV20-1 and TRBJ1-6; 9 bases line up with TRBD1. From germline, CDR1 is DFQATT and CDR2 SNEGSKA (reference sequence). The CDR3 extends over 15 amino acids. The J segment lost 7 bases and the V segment lost 5 bases, leaving 9 bases of the junction unmatched. The CDR3: CSAQTGGSRNSPLHF. The CDR3 DNA reads TGCAGTGCTCAGACAGGGGGAAGTCGAAATTCACCCCTCCACTTT.

The chain couples TRBV20-1 to TRBJ2-3, with D perhaps TRBD1 (5 bases). Germline CDR1 is DFQATT and CDR2 is SNEGSKA (reference sequence). This CDR3 has 14 residues. With 0 bases removed from V and 1 base from J, the gap between germline ends came to 8 bases. CDR3 sequence: CSARDLTGTDTQYF. DNA for the CDR3: TGCAGTGCTAGAGATCTGACAGGCACAGATACGCAGTATTTT.

The chain recombines TRBV20-1 with TRBJ2-7; the D is unclear. There are 10 residues in the CDR3. The V end was cut by 7 bases, the J end by 7 bases, with 11 bases between. The germline V gene encodes CDR1 DFQATT and CDR2 SNEGSKA (reference sequence). CDR3 region: CSVTVREQYF. In DNA form, the CDR3 reads TGCAGTGTTACCGTAAGAGAGCAGTACTTC.

Many counts were recorded for this clonotype. The rearrangement uses TRBV3-1 and TRBJ2-7, with D maybe TRBD1 (5 bases). V gave up 3 bases and J gave up 3 bases, with 15 bases separating them. Germline loops: CDR1 LGHDT, CDR2 YNNKEL (reference sequence). The CDR3 extends over 15 amino acids. The CDR3 here is CASSQGNGASYEQYF. The DNA of the CDR3 is TGTGCCAGCAGCCAGGGAAATGGGGCCAGCTACGAGCAGTACTTC.

This clonotype was counted a few times. The CDR3 sequence is CASSSSSGGQTLYEQYF. CDR3 in DNA: TGTGCCAGCTCATCCTCCTCAGGGGGTCAAACCCTCTACGAGCAGTACTTC. V and J are TRBV18 and TRBJ2-7, with 7 bases fitting TRBD1. This CDR3 is 17 amino acids long. Trimming at V came to 5 bases and at J to 3 bases, leaving 16 bases not matched to a gene. Germline V gene data show CDR1 as KGHSH and CDR2 as LQKENI.

V and J are TRBV12-3 or TRBV12-4 and TRBJ2-7; D might be TRBD1 or TRBD2, each matching 5 bases. The ends were cut back, 7 bases at V and 0 bases at J, with 10 bases in the middle. This CDR3 region has 13 residues. The DNA of the CDR3 is TGTGCCAGCAACCAGGGAGACTCCTACGAGCAGTACTTC. It codes for CASNQGDSYEQYF.

This clonotype appeared a few times. The chain employs TRBV20-1 and TRBJ2-7, with D perhaps TRBD2 (6 bases). The germline gives CDR1 DFQATT, CDR2 SNEGSKA (reference sequence). The V gene lost 0 bases and the J gene lost 3 bases, with 9 bases spanning the gap. This CDR3 region has 13 residues. The DNA for the CDR3 is TGCAGTGCTAGAGAGGGACTGATCTACGAGCAGTACTTC. Its protein product is CSAREGLIYEQYF.

This chain uses TRBV6-1 with TRBJ2-3; 10 bases map to TRBD2. The V segment lost 5 bases and the J segment 2 bases; nucleotides outside the gene matches: 1. The CDR3 spans 14 residues. Per germline, CDR1 MNHNS and CDR2 SASEGT. CDR3 in DNA: TGTGCCAGCAGTCTAGCGGGGGTCACAGATACGCAGTATTTT. Translating gives CASSLAGVTDTQYF.

V gene TRBV12-3 or TRBV12-4 combines with J gene TRBJ2-3, with 8 nucleotides matching TRBD1. This CDR3 is 15 amino acids long. Losses at the gene ends were 2 bases for V and 1 base for J; bases not matched to a gene: 2. The CDR3 coding sequence is TGTGCCAGCAGTTTAATGGACAGGGGCACAGATACGCAGTATTTT. It translates to CASSLMDRGTDTQYF.